The 17 T cell receptor beta chains reported below all come from one sample, sequenced in a study of Graves' ophthalmopathy and Graves' hyperthyroidism (dated by TCRdb to 2016 to 2018). Sequencing instrument: Illumina HiSeq 2000. For repertoire sequencing, TCR beta CDR3 regions were amplified from RNA transcripts. The first round of RT-PCR was done with HTBI primers and the Qiagen OneStep RT-PCR kit, and was followed by a second round of multiplex PCR, then size selection and purification. The public sequencing data were trimmed at Q25 with fastp and processed into clonotypes with MiXCR by TCRdb, which kept only in-frame beta chains. Under each unique CDR3 protein, matching rows form one entry showing the most common genes and DNA. For this sample there are 1 million to 1.3 million distinct CDR3 sequences; 35% to 45% appear just once. 11% of the sample is in the top ten clones. Sample: peripheral blood or thyroid tissue (not recorded which). These receptors all come from an adult man with Graves' hyperthyroidism.

This clonotype was recorded at least ten times. The CDR3 DNA is TGTGCCAGCAGCACATTGTTCCGGGGGGGCTACACCTTC. Amino acid sequence: CASSTLFRGGYTF. This chain joins TRBV7-2 and TRBJ1-2; possibly TRBD1 for D (5 bases). The CDR3 runs to 13 residues. Germline CDR1 reads SGHTA; CDR2 reads FQGNSA. The germline V and J ends were trimmed by 5 bases and 8 bases, with 15 bases remaining between them.

As regards this clonotype: One end of the junction fails to match germline, which may point to a read error. The chain joins TRBV9 to TRBJ1-1; D is undetermined. Germline CDR1 and CDR2: SGDLS and YYNGEE. This CDR3 comprises 14 residues. The CDR3 nucleotides are TGTGCCAGCAGGGAGGTCGGCGGATCCACTGATGCTTTCTTT. This encodes CASREVGGSTDAFF.

V gene TRBV10-2 combines with J gene TRBJ2-7; 9 bases agree with TRBD1. This CDR3 has 14 residues. Germline lookup yields CDR1 WSHSY and CDR2 SAAADI. Trimming removed 6 bases from V and 4 bases from J; junction bases left unmatched: 7. The CDR3 loop reads CASRDWDRDYEQYF. The CDR3, as DNA: TGCGCCAGCAGAGACTGGGACAGGGATTACGAGCAGTACTTC.

Note on this clonotype: The conserved phenylalanine or tryptophan is not found at the CDR3 terminus, so this likely reflects a read error. The limits of the CDR3 on the DNA are not certain, so only TCRdb's listed CDR3 is given. The rearrangement joins TRBV15 to TRBJ1-4; the table's D call TRBD1 went unverified against the DNA. Germline assignment: CDR1 LNHNV and CDR2 YYDKDF (reference sequence). The CDR3 spans 8 residues, counting both ends. The CDR3 spells CATERDRV.

This chain connects TRBV11-2 to TRBJ1-6, with TRBD1 matching over 9 bases. The junction had 6 bases not matched to a gene; V was cut back by 1 base and J by 8 bases. CDR3 length equals 16 residues. The germline gives CDR1 SGHAT, CDR2 FQNNGV. The CDR3 DNA follows: TGTGCCAGCAGCTTAGCTGGGACAGGGAAGGATTCACCCCTCCACTTT. It encodes CASSLAGTGKDSPLHF.

This clonotype turned up a few times. The chain has TRBV7-3 and TRBJ1-1; tentative D call: TRBD1 (6 bases). V was cut by 6 bases and J by 3 bases, with 11 bases left in between. CDR1 SGHTA and CDR2 FQGTGA come from the germline V gene. The length of the CDR3 is 13 residues. The CDR3 bases are TGTGCCAGCAGACAGGGACAAGACACTGAAGCTTTCTTT. This gives the protein CASRQGQDTEAFF.

V usage is TRBV7-2 and J usage is TRBJ2-7, with 9 bases aligning to TRBD2. Germline loops: CDR1 SGHTA, CDR2 FQGNSA. The CDR3 is made up of 15 amino acids. V dropped 3 bases and J dropped 1; count of bases not matched to a gene: 4. The CDR3 bases are TGTGCCAGCAGCTTCACTAGCGGGTGGTCCTACGAGCAGTACTTC. Translation: CASSFTSGWSYEQYF.

The V call is TRBV27, the J call TRBJ2-7, with D unclear. With 5 bases removed from V and 2 bases from J, the gap between germline ends came to 13 bases. The CDR3 runs 14 residues. Germline CDR1 and CDR2: MNHEY and SMNVEV (reference sequence). The DNA for the CDR3 is TGTGCCAGCAGTCCCATGGATAGGGCCTACGAGCAGTACTTC. Its protein product is CASSPMDRAYEQYF.

This clonotype was counted ten times or more. The chain combines TRBV11-2 with TRBJ1-1; 7 nucleotides align to TRBD1. Trimming at V came to 6 bases and at J to 2 bases, leaving 9 bases not matched to a gene. In germline, CDR1 is SGHAT, CDR2 FQNNGV. The CDR3 length is 15 residues. DNA for the CDR3: TGTGCCAGCAGTGGACCGGGGACAGACAACACTGAAGCTTTCTTT. Translation: CASSGPGTDNTEAFF.

The gene calls are TRBV7-8 and TRBJ2-5; the match to TRBD1 covers 7 bases. The germline gives CDR1 SGHVS, CDR2 FQNEAQ. CDR3 length: 16 amino acids. V lost 5 bases and J lost 4; bases outside the gene matches: 13. Here the CDR3 reads CASSRGDSLDVETQYF. The CDR3 region has the DNA TGTGCCAGCAGCAGAGGGGACAGTCTGGATGTAGAGACCCAGTACTTC.

The rearrangement uses TRBV6-5 and TRBJ1-4; tentatively, D is TRBD1 (6 bases). Germline CDR1 reads MNHEY; CDR2 reads SVGAGI. Trimming took off 6 bases at V and 8 bases at J, with 10 bases between the two ends. The CDR3 consists of 12 residues. This CDR3 is CASRRRGEKLFF. CDR3 nucleotides: TGTGCCAGCAGGAGAAGGGGGGAAAAACTGTTTTTT.

In the case of this clonotype: This may arise from a read error, as a much more abundant clone is one base away. V usage is TRBV7-9 and J usage is TRBJ1-5; possible D gene TRBD1, 5 bases. Germline-derived CDR1 and CDR2 are SEHNR and FQNEAQ (reference sequence). The CDR3 runs to 15 residues. The CDR3 spells CVSSLERGPDQPQHF. DNA of the CDR3: TGTGTCAGCAGCTTAGAAAGGGGCCCCGATCAGCCCCAGCATTTT.

This clonotype appeared many times. The CDR3 here is CASSPQGFDQPQHF. CDR3 nucleotide sequence: TGTGCCAGCAGTCCACAGGGATTCGATCAGCCCCAGCATTTT. The chain employs TRBV12-3 or TRBV12-4 and TRBJ1-5; D might be TRBD1 (6 bases). V was clipped by 5 bases and J by 5 bases, with 13 bases between them. The CDR3 extends over 14 amino acids.

This clonotype occurred many times. The genes are TRBV2 and TRBJ2-5, with D perhaps matching TRBD1 (6 bases). Per the germline V gene, CDR1 is SNHLY and CDR2 is FYNNEI. Trimming left V 1 base short and J 4 bases short, with 19 bases between. The CDR3 has 17 residues. CDR3 amino acids: CASSEGHSDRLSETQYF. CDR3 DNA sequence: TGTGCCAGCAGTGAAGGACACTCAGACAGGTTGTCAGAGACCCAGTACTTC. The full variable domain, its missing parts supplied by reference TRBV2 and TRBJ2-5, is EPEVTQTPSHQVTQMGQEVILRCVPISNHLYFYWYRQILGQKVEFLVSFYNNEISEKSEIFDDQFSVERPDGSNFTLKIRSTKLEDSAMYFCASSEGHSDRLSETQYFGPGTRLLVL.

As regards this clonotype: This clone may be a read error of a much larger clone one base away. The chain has TRBV20-1 and TRBJ1-2; the match to TRBD1 covers 9 bases. This CDR3 region has 15 residues. The germline gives CDR1 DFQATT, CDR2 SNEGSKA (reference sequence). V trimming: 1 base; J trimming: 2 bases; junction bases outside the gene matches: 5. CDR3 residues: CSARVLTGGNYGYTF. CDR3 DNA: TGCAGTGCTAGAGTCCTAACAGGGGGCAACTATGGCTACACCTTC.

At least ten counts were recorded for this clonotype. This chain joins TRBV5-1 and TRBJ2-7; D gene uncertain. CDR3 size: 11 residues. Germline V gene data show CDR1 as SGHRS and CDR2 as YFSETQ. The V gene lost 5 bases and the J gene lost 5 bases, with 8 bases spanning the gap. The CDR3 nucleotides read TGCGCCAGCAGTGTACGGGACGAGCAGTACTTC. It is translated as CASSVRDEQYF.

J is TRBJ1-3 and V is TRBV29-1; weak D call: TRBD1 (5 bases). V lost 3 bases to trimming and J lost 7 bases, with 13 bases between them. The germline gives CDR1 SQVTM, CDR2 ANQGSEA. This CDR3 region has 13 residues. The CDR3 loop is CSVEAVKGNTIYF. The CDR3 DNA is TGCAGCGTTGAGGCAGTAAAGGGGAACACCATATATTTT.